The clone carrying this TCR beta chain was found a few times. Its antigen is undetermined. The CD8+CD4-CCR7+CD45RA+ phenotype defined the sorted naive CD8 T cells. Per the germline V gene, CDR1 is LNHDA and CDR2 is SQIVND (reference sequence). The CDR3 extends over 15 amino acids. Trimming left V 3 bases short and J 4 bases short, with 12 bases between. The entry originates in a study of molecular identifiers for immune sequencing clone quantification. Study-wide background: The replicate experiment used RNA from roughly 18,000 or 92,000 naive CD8 cells. This RNA was split into five aliquots, and four of them were sequenced. Study-wide points: Barcodes shared by identical TCR molecules could lead to underestimated sizes of highly expanded clones.

Bulk libraries came from a prior protocol with listed TCR primers. TCRdb re-called the PCR reads with MiXCR, one entry per CDR3 protein. The sample carries about 640,000 distinct CDR3 sequences, 20% recorded once. The chain uses TRBV19 and TRBJ2-2, with TRBD1 as a possible D gene (6 bases). The receptor's source is a human donor in good health. Some libraries in this study had Jurkat cell RNA spiked in. The sequenced sample consisted of naive CD8+ T cells from blood, with Jurkat cell RNA spiked in. Indicated subset: FACS-sorted CD8+CD4-CCR7+CD45RA+ naive T cells. The CDR3 spells CASSIGTGLTGELFF. DNA of the CDR3: TGTGCCAGTAGTATTGGTACAGGGCTCACCGGGGAGCTGTTTTTT.